This is a list of T cell receptor beta chains from one sample in a study of T cells in Graves' hyperthyroidism and ophthalmopathy. One entry per CDR3 protein results from TCRdb running MiXCR on the multiplex PCR reads. The profile covers under 350,000 distinct CDR3 sequences, with over 15% appearing a single time and about 51% taken by the ten largest. The sequenced sample was blood. The receptors derive from a woman between 55 and 75 years old with Graves' ophthalmopathy. The conserved cysteine and the conserved F or W are not part of the CDR3 here. The size entry is marked missing in some rows and otherwise reads once, few, many or a size class.

cdr3_aa v_call clone_size
AISESLSEQY TRBV10-3 many
ASSPSVDRVGNTIY TRBV5-5 -
SVATGGSGHLGKLF TRBV29-1 few
ASLGVPRGAGDRETQY TRBV11-2 many
ASSPEGKLF TRBV7-9 -
ASNQGLAGSSGELF TRBV5-4 -
ASSWGQAYEQY TRBV27 many
ASSPAKNTGELF TRBV18 -
ASSSDIAKNIQY TRBV4-1 -
ASSIGTVHGYT TRBV5-1 -
ASSSNRGGGYEQF TRBV7-2 many
ASSSGQGKETQY TRBV2 many
ASRNGQGAGGELF TRBV5-1 -
ASSPSRDRIYGYT TRBV18 many
ASSPTGTGETQY TRBV7-7 many
ASSHPRSGERINYEQY TRBV9 -
ASNGGGIGHEQF TRBV7-9 many
ASSYSVENTIY TRBV6-6 few
ASSAPGTGGTDTQY TRBV28 many
SAFPTYQETQY TRBV20-1 -
ASSDSEDLGTEAF TRBV6-1 many
ASSSRGGGEKLF TRBV6-5 many